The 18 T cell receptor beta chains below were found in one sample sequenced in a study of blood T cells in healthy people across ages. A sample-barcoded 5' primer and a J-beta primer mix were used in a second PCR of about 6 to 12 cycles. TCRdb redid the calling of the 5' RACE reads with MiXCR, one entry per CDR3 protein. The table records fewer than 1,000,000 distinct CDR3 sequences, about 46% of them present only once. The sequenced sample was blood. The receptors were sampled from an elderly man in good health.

The CDR3 DNA reads as TGTGCCAGCTCACCTACCGGGACAGAATACAATGAGCAGTTCTTC. This gives the protein CASSPTGTEYNEQFF. This chain joins TRBV18 and TRBJ2-1, with 7 bases matching TRBD1. This CDR3 has 15 amino acids. The V gene end was trimmed by 3 bases and the J gene end by 4 bases; junction bases not matched to a gene: 6. From germline, CDR1 is KGHSH and CDR2 LQKENI.

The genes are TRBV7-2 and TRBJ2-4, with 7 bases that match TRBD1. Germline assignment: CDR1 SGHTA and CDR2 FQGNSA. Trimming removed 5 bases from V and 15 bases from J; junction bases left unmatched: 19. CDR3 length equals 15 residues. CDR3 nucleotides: TGTGCCAGCAGCGCGGACAGGCACTCAACATACGAGCGGTACTTC. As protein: CASSADRHSTYERYF.

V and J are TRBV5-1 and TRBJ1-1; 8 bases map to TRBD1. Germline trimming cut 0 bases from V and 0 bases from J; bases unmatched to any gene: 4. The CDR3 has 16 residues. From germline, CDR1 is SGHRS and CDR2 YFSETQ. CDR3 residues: CASSLEARGLNTEAFF. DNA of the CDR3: TGCGCCAGCAGCTTGGAGGCCAGGGGGCTGAACACTGAAGCTTTCTTT.

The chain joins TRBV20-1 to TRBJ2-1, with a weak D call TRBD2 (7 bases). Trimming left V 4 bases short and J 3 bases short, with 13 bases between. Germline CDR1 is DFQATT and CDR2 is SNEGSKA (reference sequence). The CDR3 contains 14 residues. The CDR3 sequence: CSANQGGVYNEQFF. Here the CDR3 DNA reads TGCAGTGCTAACCAAGGGGGGGTCTACAATGAGCAGTTCTTC.

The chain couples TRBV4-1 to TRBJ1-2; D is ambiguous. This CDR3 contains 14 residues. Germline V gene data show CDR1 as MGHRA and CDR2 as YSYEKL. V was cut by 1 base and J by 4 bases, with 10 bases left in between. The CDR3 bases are TGCGCCAGCAGCCAAGCCCGGGAGTCCTATGGCTACACCTTC. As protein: CASSQARESYGYTF.

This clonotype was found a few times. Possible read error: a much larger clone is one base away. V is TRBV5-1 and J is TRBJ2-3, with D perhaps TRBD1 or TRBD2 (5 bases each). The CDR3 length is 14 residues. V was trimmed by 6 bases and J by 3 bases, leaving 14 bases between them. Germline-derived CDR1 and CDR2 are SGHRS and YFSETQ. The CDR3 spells CASIFGTGTDTQYF. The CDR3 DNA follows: TGCGCCAGCATCTTCGGGACGGGGACAGATACGCAGTATTTT.

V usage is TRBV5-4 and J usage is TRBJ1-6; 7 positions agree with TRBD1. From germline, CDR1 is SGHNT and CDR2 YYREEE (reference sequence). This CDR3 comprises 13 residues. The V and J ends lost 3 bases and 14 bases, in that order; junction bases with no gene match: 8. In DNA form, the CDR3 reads TGTGCCAGCAGCTGGACAGGCCTTACGTCCCTCCACTTT. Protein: CASSWTGLTSLHF.

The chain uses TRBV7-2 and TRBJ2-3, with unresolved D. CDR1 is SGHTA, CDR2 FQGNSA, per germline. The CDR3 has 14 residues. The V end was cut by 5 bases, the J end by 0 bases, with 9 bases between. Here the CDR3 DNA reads TGTGCCAGCAGCGCCCCCGGGAGCACAGATACGCAGTATTTT. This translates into CASSAPGSTDTQYF.

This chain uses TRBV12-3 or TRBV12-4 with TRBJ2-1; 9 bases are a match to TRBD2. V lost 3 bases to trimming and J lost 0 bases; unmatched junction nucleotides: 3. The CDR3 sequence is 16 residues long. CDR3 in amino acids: CASSFASGVSYNEQFF. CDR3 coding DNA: TGTGCCAGCAGTTTCGCTAGCGGGGTCTCCTACAATGAGCAGTTCTTC.

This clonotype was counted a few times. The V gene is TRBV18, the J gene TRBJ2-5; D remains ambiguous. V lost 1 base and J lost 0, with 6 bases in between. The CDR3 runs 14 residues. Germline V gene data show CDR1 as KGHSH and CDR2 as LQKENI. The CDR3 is CASSPRADQETQYF. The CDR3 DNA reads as TGTGCCAGCTCACCACGGGCGGACCAAGAGACCCAGTACTTC.

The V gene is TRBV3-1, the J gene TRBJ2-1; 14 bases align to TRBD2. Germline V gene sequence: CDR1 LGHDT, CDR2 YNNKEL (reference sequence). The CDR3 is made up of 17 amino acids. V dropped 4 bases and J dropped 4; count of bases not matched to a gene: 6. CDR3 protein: CASSPGTSGRRYNEQFF. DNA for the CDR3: TGTGCCAGCAGCCCAGGGACTAGCGGGAGAAGATACAATGAGCAGTTCTTC.

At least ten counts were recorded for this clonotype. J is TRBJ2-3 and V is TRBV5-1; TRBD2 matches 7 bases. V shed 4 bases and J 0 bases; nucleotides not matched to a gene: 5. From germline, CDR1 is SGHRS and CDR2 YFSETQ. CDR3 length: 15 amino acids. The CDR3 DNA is TGCGCCAGCAGCCTAAACGGGGGGAGCACAGATACGCAGTATTTT. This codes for CASSLNGGSTDTQYF. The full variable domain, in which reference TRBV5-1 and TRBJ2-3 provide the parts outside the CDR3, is KAGVTQTPRYLIKTRGQQVTLSCSPISGHRSVSWYQQTPGQGLQFLFEYFSETQRNKGNFPGRFSGRQFSNSRSEMNVSTLELGDSALYLCASSLNGGSTDTQYFGPGTRLTVL.

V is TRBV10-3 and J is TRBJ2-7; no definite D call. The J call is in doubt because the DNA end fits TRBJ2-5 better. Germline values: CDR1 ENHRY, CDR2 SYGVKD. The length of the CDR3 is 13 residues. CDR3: CATRSENPETQYF. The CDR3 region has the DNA TGTGCCACCCGGTCGGAGAATCCAGAGACCCAGTACTTC.

CDR3 DNA sequence: TGTGCCAGTTATGGGTTTCACGAGCAGTACTTC. Protein: CASYGFHEQYF. The chain has TRBV28 and TRBJ2-7; D gene ambiguous. This CDR3 is built from 11 residues. Deletions cut 9 bases from V and 5 bases from J, with 11 bases between. Germline CDR1 is MDHEN and CDR2 is SYDVKM.

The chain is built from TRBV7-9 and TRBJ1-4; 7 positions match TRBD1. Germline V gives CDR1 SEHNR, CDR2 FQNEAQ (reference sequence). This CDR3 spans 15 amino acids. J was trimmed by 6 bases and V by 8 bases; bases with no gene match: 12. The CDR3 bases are TGTGCCAGCCGATTGGGACAGCGGTTTGATGAAAAACTGTTTTTT. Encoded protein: CASRLGQRFDEKLFF.

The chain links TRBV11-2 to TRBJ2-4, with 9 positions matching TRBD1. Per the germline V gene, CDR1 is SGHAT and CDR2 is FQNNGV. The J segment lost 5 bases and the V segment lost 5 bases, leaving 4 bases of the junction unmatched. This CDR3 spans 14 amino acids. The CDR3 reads CASSRTGAQNIQYF. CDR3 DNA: TGTGCCAGCAGCCGGACAGGGGCCCAAAACATTCAGTACTTC. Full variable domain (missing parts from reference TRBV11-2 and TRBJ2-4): EAGVAQSPRYKIIEKRQSVAFWCNPISGHATLYWYQQILGQGPKLLIQFQNNGVVDDSQLPKDRFSAERLKGVDSTLKIQPAKLEDSAVYLCASSRTGAQNIQYFGAGTRLSVL.

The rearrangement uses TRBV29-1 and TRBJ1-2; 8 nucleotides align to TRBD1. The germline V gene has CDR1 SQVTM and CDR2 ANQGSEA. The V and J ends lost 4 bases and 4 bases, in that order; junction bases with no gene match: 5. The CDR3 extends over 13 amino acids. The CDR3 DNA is TGCAGCGTTGGGGCAGGGGGCGGCTATGGCTACACCTTC. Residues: CSVGAGGGYGYTF. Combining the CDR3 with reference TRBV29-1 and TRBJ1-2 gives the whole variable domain SAVISQKPSRDICQRGTSLTIQCQVDSQVTMMFWYRQQPGQSLTLIATANQGSEATYESGFVIDKFPISRPNLTFSTLTVSNMSPEDSSIYLCSVGAGGGYGYTFGSGTRLTVV.

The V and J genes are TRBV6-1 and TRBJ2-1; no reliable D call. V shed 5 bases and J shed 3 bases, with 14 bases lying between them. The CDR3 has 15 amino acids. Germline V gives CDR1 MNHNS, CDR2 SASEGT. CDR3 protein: CASSSQIGNYNEQFF. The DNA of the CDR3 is TGTGCCAGCAGTTCACAAATAGGAAACTACAATGAGCAGTTCTTC.